Listed below are T cell receptor beta chains from one sample, sequenced in a study of blood T cell repertoires in COVID-19. Generated by immunoSEQ multiplex PCR, the TCRdb table keeps only in-frame clones and is missing some. The repertoire holds some 180,000 clones, with around nine tenths as singletons. The sequenced material came from peripheral blood. The source is a man in his forties or fifties with COVID-19, enrolled during active disease. The CDR3 runs from the conserved cysteine through the conserved F or W. The order of the fields is clone size, J gene, V gene, D gene, CDR3 protein, CDR3 DNA. The D gene is left open where the match is weak. Not every row has a clone size; where given, it reads once, few, many or a size class.

. TRBJ1-3 TRBV6-5 . CASRRTASSGNTIYF TGTGCCAGCCGGAGGACGGCGAGCTCTGGAAACACCATATATTTT
. TRBJ1-5 TRBV6-2/TRBV6-3 TRBD1 CASSYWGTDANQPQHF TGTGCCAGCAGTTACTGGGGGACAGACGCCAATCAGCCCCAGCATTTT
. TRBJ2-6 TRBV5-1 TRBD1 CASSSGQGATGANVLTF TGCGCCAGCAGCTCGGGACAGGGGGCGACTGGGGCCAACGTCCTGACTTTC
. TRBJ1-1 TRBV25-1 . CASSENMGGWNTEAFF TGTGCCAGCAGTGAGAATATGGGGGGTTGGAACACTGAAGCTTTCTTT
. TRBJ2-7 TRBV4-1 TRBD2 CASSRGTSGSYEQYF TGCGCCAGCAGCCGCGGGACTAGCGGGAGTTACGAGCAGTACTTC
. TRBJ2-1 TRBV4-1 TRBD2 CASSQDRVGSGGPGFYNEQFF TGCGCCAGCAGCCAAGATCGCGTGGGTAGCGGGGGGCCAGGGTTCTACAATGAGCAGTTCTTC
. TRBJ2-3 TRBV7-3 TRBD1 CASSIGQGGTDTQYF TGTGCCAGCAGCATAGGACAGGGAGGCACAGATACGCAGTATTTT
. TRBJ2-2 TRBV9 . CASSQGGTGELFF TGTGCCAGCAGCCAGGGGGGCACCGGGGAGCTGTTTTTT
. TRBJ2-7 TRBV3-1/TRBV3-2 . CASSQPKTPSYEQYF TGTGCCAGCAGCCAACCAAAGACACCTTCCTACGAGCAGTACTTC
. TRBJ2-5 TRBV3-1/TRBV3-2 . CASSQGRETQYF TGTGCCAGCAGCCAAGGTAGAGAGACCCAGTACTTC
. TRBJ2-2 TRBV28 . CASRSGDTGELFF TGTGCCAGCAGGTCAGGGGACACCGGGGAGCTGTTTTTT
. TRBJ2-7 TRBV6-6 . CATQSGDRYEQYF TGTGCCACCCAGAGCGGAGATCGCTACGAGCAGTACTTC
. TRBJ2-1 TRBV6-2/TRBV6-3 TRBD1 CASTPAGTGNHEQFF TGTGCCAGCACCCCCGCCGGGACAGGGAATCATGAGCAGTTCTTC
. TRBJ1-1 TRBV19 TRBD1 CASTPGGQGARTEAFF TGTGCCAGTACCCCCGGGGGCCAGGGGGCGAGGACTGAAGCTTTCTTT
. TRBJ1-2 TRBV5-8 . CASSLDRSSGGYTF TGTGCCAGCAGCTTGGACCGGTCCTCGGGGGGCTACACCTTC
. TRBJ1-6 TRBV5-4 . CASSPADGINSPLHF TGTGCCAGCAGCCCTGCGGACGGGATTAATTCACCCCTCCACTTT
. TRBJ1-3 TRBV6-5 . CASSYGRPSGNTIYF TGTGCCAGCAGTTACGGGAGGCCCTCTGGAAACACCATATATTTT
. TRBJ2-2 TRBV2 . CASRISSRGLNTGELFF TGTGCCAGCAGGATTTCAAGCAGGGGCTTGAACACCGGGGAGCTGTTTTTT
. TRBJ2-1 TRBV18 TRBD2 CASSTAGMNEQFF TGTGCCAGCTCAACAGCGGGAATGAATGAGCAGTTCTTC
. TRBJ2-5 TRBV9 . CASSVATQGQTQYF TGTGCCAGCAGCGTAGCTACGCAGGGGCAGACCCAGTACTTC
. TRBJ1-6 TRBV6-5 . CASRVLGRDSPLHF TGTGCCAGCAGGGTTCTGGGCCGCGATTCACCCCTCCACTTT
. TRBJ1-3 TRBV18 . CASSQGSSGNTIYF TGTGCCAGCTCACAAGGGAGCTCTGGAAACACCATATATTTT
. TRBJ2-7 TRBV29-1 TRBD1 CSVEVDRGEQYF TGCAGCGTTGAGGTCGACAGGGGCGAGCAGTACTTC
. TRBJ2-7 TRBV19 . CATRYPLRSQYF TGTGCCACCCGTTACCCTCTACGCTCGCAGTACTTC
. TRBJ1-5 TRBV6-5 TRBD1 CASRRQGYSNQPQHF TGTGCCAGCAGGAGACAGGGGTATAGCAATCAGCCCCAGCATTTT
. TRBJ2-3 TRBV7-9 TRBD2 CASSHGRSGSRADTQYF TGTGCCAGCAGCCACGGGAGGAGCGGGAGTAGAGCAGACACGCAGTATTTT
. TRBJ2-5 TRBV6-1 TRBD2 CASSGTSGRTGGQETQYF TGTGCCAGCAGTGGGACTAGCGGGAGAACCGGGGGGCAAGAGACCCAGTACTTC
. TRBJ2-5 TRBV9 . CASSGSLRQGLRETQYF TGTGCCAGCAGCGGATCCCTAAGACAGGGACTTAGGGAGACCCAGTACTTC
. TRBJ1-5 TRBV7-9 TRBD1 CASSRQGDQPQHF TGTGCCAGCAGCCGACAGGGCGATCAGCCCCAGCATTTT
. TRBJ1-5 TRBV5-8 TRBD1 CASTPEQGSWQPQHF TGTGCCAGCACCCCCGAACAGGGGTCCTGGCAGCCCCAGCATTTT
. TRBJ2-1 TRBV5-1 TRBD1 CASRVQGANEQFF TGCGCCAGCAGAGTCCAGGGGGCCAATGAGCAGTTCTTC
. TRBJ1-6 TRBV12-3/TRBV12-4 . CASSWAYSPLHF TGTGCCAGCAGTTGGGCTTATTCACCCCTCCACTTT
. TRBJ1-5 TRBV28 . CASSPRGGGGNQPQHF TGTGCCAGCAGTCCAAGGGGGGGAGGGGGCAATCAGCCCCAGCATTTT
. TRBJ2-7 TRBV3-1/TRBV3-2 TRBD1 CASSQSAQGVGEQYF TGTGCCAGCAGCCAATCCGCCCAGGGGGTCGGCGAGCAGTACTTC
. TRBJ1-2 TRBV6-5 TRBD1 CASSPSQGNSYGYTF TGTGCCAGCAGCCCATCACAGGGGAACTCCTATGGCTACACCTTC
. TRBJ2-3 TRBV4-3 . CASSRGRGGGAFLTDTQYF TGCGCCAGCAGTCGCGGCAGAGGTGGGGGGGCCTTCCTTACAGATACGCAGTATTTT
. TRBJ2-2 TRBV19 . CASTSKGGLTGELFF TGTGCCAGTACCTCTAAGGGGGGGCTAACCGGGGAGCTGTTTTTT
. TRBJ2-7 TRBV7-2 TRBD2 CASSYRTRGDYEQYF TGTGCCAGCAGCTACCGGACTAGAGGGGATTACGAGCAGTACTTC
few TRBJ2-2 TRBV5-4 . CASSFGGGELFF TGTGCCAGCAGCTTTGGCGGCGGGGAGCTGTTTTTT
. TRBJ2-3 TRBV11-3 . CASSLGQETDTQYF TGTGCCAGCAGCTTGGGGCAGGAGACAGATACGCAGTATTTT
. TRBJ2-7 TRBV30 TRBD1 CAWNRDSTYEQYF TGTGCCTGGAACAGGGACAGTACCTACGAGCAGTACTTC
. TRBJ1-4 TRBV9 . CASSVGQLGGNEKLFF TGTGCCAGCAGCGTAGGACAGTTAGGGGGTAATGAAAAACTGTTTTTT
. TRBJ2-7 TRBV28 TRBD2 CASSLWLAGGYEQYF TGTGCCAGCAGTTTATGGCTAGCGGGGGGATACGAGCAGTACTTC
once TRBJ2-7 TRBV5-4 . CASSLAQGPRYEQYF TGTGCCAGCAGCTTGGCTCAGGGTCCCCGATACGAGCAGTACTTC
. TRBJ2-5 TRBV19 TRBD1 CASSIGSGQGLLETQYF TGTGCCAGTAGTATAGGATCCGGACAGGGGCTGTTGGAGACCCAGTACTTC
. TRBJ1-5 TRBV30 . CAWSVQGVNQPQHF TGTGCCTGGAGTGTACAGGGTGTGAATCAGCCCCAGCATTTT
. TRBJ2-3 TRBV10-1 TRBD2 CASSPAGGRGDTQYF TGCGCCAGCAGCCCCGCGGGCGGGAGGGGAGATACGCAGTATTTT